These 3 T cell receptor beta chains were sequenced from one sample in a study of cytomegalovirus exposure and HLA in healthy donors. The PCR contained 60 Vbeta and 13 Jbeta primers. Generated by immunoSEQ multiplex PCR, the TCRdb table keeps only in-frame clones and is missing some. The table includes about 110,000 clones, 60% to 80% detected once. Sequenced sample: PBMCs. Every receptor here comes from a woman in her 30s in good health and CMV-seropositive.

The genes are TRBV10-3 and TRBJ1-2; 7 nucleotides match TRBD1. The CDR3 runs to 13 residues. Per the germline V gene, CDR1 is ENHRY and CDR2 is SYGVKD. After removal of 5 bases from V and 8 bases from J, the junction contained 8 bases not matched to a gene. The CDR3 sequence is CAISRGTEGGYTF. The CDR3 DNA reads TGTGCCATCAGTAGAGGGACAGAGGGCGGCTACACCTTC.

The chain combines TRBV7-6 with TRBJ2-3; 8 bases map to TRBD2. The junction had 11 bases not matched to a gene; V was cut back by 3 bases and J by 0 bases. Germline CDR1 and CDR2: SGHVS and FNYEAQ. This CDR3 is 18 amino acids long. The CDR3 DNA follows: TGTGCCAGCAGCTTGGCCCTAGCGGGCGTCGCTAGCACAGATACGCAGTATTTT. Its translation: CASSLALAGVASTDTQYF.

The J gene is TRBJ2-1, the V gene TRBV2, with D uncertain. Trimming took off 2 bases at V and 9 bases at J, with 5 bases between the two ends. The CDR3 has 11 amino acids. Germline CDR1 reads SNHLY; CDR2 reads FYNNEI. In nucleotides, the CDR3 is TGTGCCAGCAGTGAAATGGCTGAGCAGTTCTTC. Its translation is CASSEMAEQFF.